The 6 T cell receptor beta chains in this list originate from one sample, sequenced in a study of T-cell memory formation after mild COVID-19. TCRdb reprocessed the 5' RACE reads via MiXCR and lists one record per CDR3 protein. The sample records some 120,000 distinct CDR3 sequences, over 15% being singletons. Sequenced material: PBMCs or a T cell subset sorted from them (not recorded which). All receptors come from a man aged 18 to 29 who had mild COVID-19 (a few samples of this study predate the infection). Cell type and time point are not known.

This chain connects TRBV4-3 to TRBJ1-1; 7 positions agree with TRBD1. CDR1 and CDR2 (germline): LGHNA, YSLEER. The CDR3 is 16 residues long. V lost 0 bases, J lost 5 bases, and 9 bases stayed unmatched. The CDR3 sequence is CASSQDLRQGGTEAFF. The CDR3 DNA is TGCGCCAGCAGCCAAGATTTGAGACAGGGAGGAACTGAAGCTTTCTTT.

The chain joins TRBV10-3 to TRBJ1-1, with 12 bases lining up with TRBD1. V shed 9 bases and J 4 bases; nucleotides not matched to a gene: 3. The germline gives CDR1 ENHRY, CDR2 SYGVKD. This CDR3 comprises 13 residues. CDR3 in DNA: TGTGCCATTGGGACAGGGGGCCGCACTGAAGCTTTCTTT. This gives the protein CAIGTGGRTEAFF.

This rearrangement joins TRBV6-2 or TRBV6-3 to TRBJ1-5, with TRBD1 matching 12 bases. V shed 0 bases, J shed 7 bases, and the junction held 10 bases outside the gene matches. Per the germline V gene, CDR1 is MNHEY and CDR2 is SVGEGT. CDR3 length: 18 residues. The CDR3 DNA follows: TGTGCCAGCAGTTACTCTCCGGGACAGGGGGCTCTAGGACAGCCCCAGCATTTT. Residues: CASSYSPGQGALGQPQHF.

A few counts support this clonotype. V and J are TRBV3-1 and TRBJ2-4, with no clear D. V was cut by 3 bases and J by 7 bases, with 7 bases left in between. This CDR3 has 12 residues. Germline V gene sequence: CDR1 LGHDT, CDR2 YNNKEL (reference sequence). CDR3 sequence: CASSHSANIQYF. The CDR3 DNA is TGTGCCAGCAGCCATTCAGCGAACATTCAGTACTTC.

The rearrangement links TRBV20-1 to TRBJ1-1; weak D call: TRBD1 (6 bases). Per germline, CDR1 DFQATT and CDR2 SNEGSKA (reference sequence). V lost 6 bases and J lost 1, with 18 bases in between. CDR3 length: 15 residues. CDR3 nucleotides: TGCAGTGCCCAAGTACCGGGACACAGGAACACTGAAGCTTTCTTT. This translates into CSAQVPGHRNTEAFF.

This clonotype was detected a few times. V gene TRBV4-3 combines with J gene TRBJ2-2; possible D gene TRBD2, 6 bases. CDR1 LGHNA and CDR2 YSLEER come from the germline V gene. The CDR3 runs 16 residues. Trimming cost V 0 bases and J 3 bases, with 11 bases left between them. CDR3 in DNA: TGCGCCAGCAGCCAAGAGCGGGGACGGGACACCGGGGAGCTGTTTTTT. Its translation is CASSQERGRDTGELFF.